This entry features one TCR beta chain sequence. How the authors handled the data: The authors estimated nucleated cell counts from reference gene primer amplification. Sequencing used immunoSEQ multiplex PCR; TCRdb keeps in-frame clones, though not all of them. V and J calls and clone size follow that table, whereas D and trimming were derived from the DNA. The sample has 70,000 or so clones; 85% to 90% are singletons. These data come from a study of blood T cell repertoires in COVID-19. Looking at the study overall: There were acute and convalescent COVID-19 samples, and they came from the United States, Italy and Spain. PBMCs, B-cell-depleted T cells, or T cells were the source of the cDNA or gDNA that made up the material.

CDR1 MNHEY and CDR2 SVGAGI come from the germline V gene. CDR3 length equals 14 residues. Sequenced material: peripheral blood. The sequence derives from a human donor in a cohort sampled during active COVID-19. The genes are TRBV6-5 and TRBJ2-2, with TRBD2 as a possible D gene (5 bases). Written as DNA, the CDR3 is TGTGCTTGTGTAGGTCCGAGGGACACCGGGGAGCTGTTTTTT. This translates into CACVGPRDTGELFF.